This is a list of T cell receptor beta chains from one sample in a study of T cell changes during pregnancy in multiple sclerosis. Only in-frame clones appear in the TCRdb table, and some are missing; sequencing was by immunoSEQ multiplex PCR. Found here are 37,000 or so clones, roughly nine tenths of them singletons; the top ten hold roughly 0.39%. This specimen consisted of CD4+ T cells from peripheral blood mononuclear cells, obtained in the second trimester of pregnancy. These receptors came from a female donor with multiple sclerosis, enrolled in a pregnancy study. Each CDR3 is given with its conserved first and last residue. D genes are given only for firm matches. Some rows mark clone size as missing; the rest say once, few, many or name a class of expanded clone.

>NA|TRBJ1-5|TRBV7-9|TRBD1
CASSPDRGNQPQHF
>NA|TRBJ1-1|TRBV7-9|TRBD1
CASSPRTGSNTEAFF
>NA|TRBJ2-5|TRBV30|TRBD2
CAWRASGLALFGRAQYF
>NA|TRBJ1-2|TRBV30|TRBD1
CAWSRDRGDYGYTF
>NA|TRBJ2-1|TRBV4-2|TRBD2
CASSQLPGLAGGHNEQFF
>NA|TRBJ2-7|TRBV4-1|NA
CASSQDLSVISYEQYF
>NA|TRBJ2-7|TRBV19|NA
CASSILGGNYEQYF
>NA|TRBJ2-1|TRBV13|TRBD2
CASSKAGTRPEQFF
>NA|TRBJ1-6|TRBV6-5|NA
CASSSRQISPLHF
>NA|TRBJ2-7|TRBV5-6|NA
CASSLPLSWATEQYF
>NA|TRBJ2-7|TRBV7-3|NA
CASSSQGAFDEQYF
>NA|TRBJ1-4|TRBV5-5|TRBD1
CASRSGQGHATNEKLFF
>NA|TRBJ1-1|TRBV19|NA
CASSIDSGQMNTEAFF
>few|TRBJ2-1|TRBV4-3|NA
CASSQELHNEQFF
>NA|TRBJ2-1|TRBV10-3|NA
CAISGGPGEQFF
>NA|TRBJ1-2|TRBV6-5|TRBD1
CASSDTGGNYGYTF
>NA|TRBJ2-4|TRBV4-2|TRBD2
CASSQNPLAGGTQYF
>NA|TRBJ1-3|TRBV6-1|NA
CASSQGTAMRSGTIYF
>NA|TRBJ1-1|TRBV23-1|TRBD1
CASSRRRAGGADVMNTEAFF
>NA|TRBJ2-7|TRBV30|NA
CAWNRAPYEQYF
>few|TRBJ2-7|TRBV28|TRBD2
CASSSGGAEQYF
>NA|TRBJ1-4|TRBV19|TRBD1
CASSMGQGGGEKLFF
>NA|TRBJ1-2|TRBV4-1|NA
CASSHDWDNAYGYTF
>NA|TRBJ2-1|TRBV28|NA
CASSLTAGSYNEQFF
>NA|TRBJ1-3|TRBV19|NA
CASSTPLGRRNSGNTIYF
>NA|TRBJ2-2|TRBV7-9|NA
CASSSQGSGGELFF
>NA|TRBJ1-6|TRBV18|TRBD1
CASSPRFQGGQSTNSPLHF
>NA|TRBJ1-5|TRBV9|TRBD1
CASSYIPGQGYSNQPQHF
>NA|TRBJ2-2|TRBV7-6|TRBD2
CASSPTGTSPTGELFF
>NA|TRBJ2-3|TRBV7-6|TRBD2
CASSYRLAGGPDTQYF
>NA|TRBJ1-2|TRBV6-5|TRBD1
CASSYVGQIHSYGYTF
>few|TRBJ2-5|TRBV7-7|TRBD1
CASSSRTGAETQYF
>NA|TRBJ1-3|TRBV5-5|NA
CASSLAGPGTGNTIYF
>once|TRBJ2-3|TRBV7-9|TRBD2
CASSPGLAGSTDTQYF
>few|TRBJ2-3|TRBV7-2|NA
CATTKTVSTDTQYF
>NA|TRBJ2-5|TRBV5-1|NA
CASSLMGGQETQYF
>NA|TRBJ1-1|TRBV7-9|NA
CASSYDRSYEAFF
>NA|TRBJ1-3|TRBV11-2|NA
CASSSQVSIYF
>NA|TRBJ2-6|TRBV7-9|NA
CASSLLVRGFGANVLTF
>NA|TRBJ2-4|TRBV9|TRBD1
CASSATTGELAKNIQYF
>NA|TRBJ1-4|TRBV30|NA
CAWSIIREKLFF
>NA|TRBJ1-3|TRBV9|NA
CASSVGDRGNTIYF
>once|TRBJ2-7|TRBV2|TRBD1
CASKGQGIHEQYF
>NA|TRBJ2-2|TRBV7-8|TRBD2
CASSLAKGGGGTGELFF
>NA|TRBJ1-2|TRBV30|TRBD1
CAWSKSDRANGYTF